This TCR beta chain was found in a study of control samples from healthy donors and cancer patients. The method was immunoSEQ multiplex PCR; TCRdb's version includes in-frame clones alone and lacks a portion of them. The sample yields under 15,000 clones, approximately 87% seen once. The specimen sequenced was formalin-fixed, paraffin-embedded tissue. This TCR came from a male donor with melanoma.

CDR3 in DNA: TGTGCCAGCAGTTATTCGGGGGGTCATGAAAAACTGTTTTTT. Translated, it gives CASSYSGGHEKLFF. The genes are TRBV6-5 and TRBJ1-4, with D perhaps TRBD1 (5 bases). Trimming cost V 3 bases and J 6 bases, with 11 bases left between them. The CDR3 consists of 14 residues. Germline V CDR1 and CDR2: MNHEY, SVGAGI.